The entry below gives a single TCR beta chain sequence along with its context. What it binds is unknown. The sample is drawn from a study of cytomegalovirus exposure and HLA in healthy donors. Points from the study as a whole: Investigators reported some 150 TCR beta chains as tied to cytomegalovirus. In vitro confirmation showed a few CMV-associated chains to be CMV antigen specific. Subsequent analysis showed first-cohort TCR clusters tending to co-occur in more than 95 validation repertoires.

This table comes from immunoSEQ multiplex PCR, and its TCRdb copy is limited to in-frame clones, with some not included. Among some 140,000 clones listed, 75% to 90% were seen once. These donors were members of the roughly 130-subject validation cohort, a group separate from the approximately 620-subject first cohort. The receptor was derived from a man younger than 35 in good health and CMV-seropositive. The specimen was PBMCs.

The chain's CDR3 is CASSPKPGRGAPTDTQYF. Here the CDR3 DNA reads TGTGCCAGCAGCCCGAAACCGGGCAGGGGGGCTCCCACAGATACGCAGTATTTT. This chain uses TRBV7-9 with TRBJ2-3; the D gene is possibly TRBD1 (7 bases). The CDR3 has 18 amino acids. CDR1 and CDR2 (germline): SEHNR, FQNEAQ (reference sequence). The V and J ends lost 5 bases and 2 bases respectively, with 23 bases between them.